The 15 T cell receptor beta chains below all came from one sample that was sequenced in a study of response to subunit inactivated influenza vaccine. Via MiXCR, TCRdb re-called the RT-PCR reads, giving one row per CDR3 protein. The sample has hundreds of thousands of distinct CDR3 sequences, under 9% seen once. The sample in question was PBMCs from blood, obtained 23 months after vaccination. Receptors originate from a man aged 45-69 years who received an inactivated influenza vaccine.

This clonotype was observed a few times. The V and J genes are TRBV12-3 or TRBV12-4 and TRBJ2-2, with a weak D call TRBD2 (6 bases). The CDR3 has 12 amino acids. Trimming removed 8 bases from V and 6 bases from J, with 10 bases in between. CDR3 in amino acids: CASVGGPGELFF. The CDR3 nucleotides read TGTGCCAGCGTCGGGGGACCCGGGGAGCTGTTTTTT.

This clonotype was recorded at least ten times. This chain links TRBV25-1 with TRBJ2-2; D is possibly TRBD2 (5 bases). V lost 5 bases and J lost 1, with 11 bases in between. This CDR3 contains 15 residues. Per the germline V gene, CDR1 is MGHDK and CDR2 is SYGVNS. CDR3 amino acids: CASSQPGENTGELFF. CDR3 DNA sequence: TGTGCCAGCAGTCAACCCGGGGAGAACACCGGGGAGCTGTTTTTT.

Only a few counts were recorded for this clonotype. V gene TRBV20-1 combines with J gene TRBJ2-1; TRBD2 matches at 9 bases. The CDR3 runs to 14 residues. Germline V CDR1 and CDR2: DFQATT, SNEGSKA (reference sequence). With V trimmed by 1 base and J by 8 bases, 6 bases remained unmatched. CDR3 region: CSARGIAGVDEQFF. The CDR3 DNA reads as TGCAGTGCTAGAGGTATAGCGGGAGTGGATGAGCAGTTCTTC.

The CDR3 coding sequence is TGCAGTGCTAGAGACAGGGACGCGGGAGTGGCCAATGAGCAGTTCTTC. As protein: CSARDRDAGVANEQFF. This chain joins TRBV20-1 and TRBJ2-1; 7 nucleotides line up with TRBD2. J was trimmed by 6 bases and V by 0 bases; bases with no gene match: 11. Germline values: CDR1 DFQATT, CDR2 SNEGSKA (reference sequence). CDR3 length: 16 residues.

This clonotype was seen many times. The chain employs TRBV18 and TRBJ2-7, with unresolved D. There are 13 residues in the CDR3. Per germline, CDR1 KGHSH and CDR2 LQKENI. V lost 8 bases and J 4 bases, leaving 15 bases between the germline ends. The CDR3 DNA sequence: TGTGCCAGCCGGCCCCCGGAAGGGTACGAGCAGTACTTC. Translated, it gives CASRPPEGYEQYF. The variable domain in full, completed from reference TRBV18 and TRBJ2-7, reads NAGVMQNPRHLVRRRGQEARLRCSPMKGHSHVYWYRQLPEEGLKFMVYLQKENIIDESGMPKERFSAEFPKEGPSILRIQQVVRGDSAAYFCASRPPEGYEQYFGPGTRLTVT.

The CDR3 is CASSQRGNTGELFF. CDR3 sequence (DNA): TGTGCCAGCAGCCAGCGGGGGAACACCGGGGAGCTGTTTTTT. This chain uses TRBV4-2 with TRBJ2-2; a possible D gene is TRBD2 (6 bases). Trimming shortened V by 3 bases and J by 1 base, and 6 bases separated the two germline ends. The germline gives CDR1 LGHNA, CDR2 YNFKEQ. The CDR3 consists of 14 residues.

This clonotype has a handful of counts. V usage is TRBV9 and J usage is TRBJ2-1, with D possibly being TRBD2 (5 bases). V was cut by 1 base and J by 0 bases, with 8 bases left in between. CDR3 length: 15 residues. CDR1 and CDR2 (germline): SGDLS, YYNGEE. DNA for the CDR3: TGTGCCAGCAGCGTACTGGACTCCTCCTACAATGAGCAGTTCTTC. It specifies CASSVLDSSYNEQFF.

This clonotype was detected only a few times. The chain couples TRBV5-1 to TRBJ1-2; D is perhaps TRBD1 (6 bases). CDR1 and CDR2 (germline): SGHRS, YFSETQ. This CDR3 contains 13 residues. V was pared by 3 bases and J by 8 bases, with 14 bases between. The CDR3 is CASSSRGAGGYTF. The CDR3 nucleotides read TGCGCCAGCAGCTCCAGGGGTGCTGGAGGCTACACCTTC.

A few counts support this clonotype. The V gene is TRBV19, the J gene TRBJ1-2; 8 bases align to TRBD1. The trim removed 5 bases at V and 4 bases at J, leaving 6 bases unmatched. This CDR3 is built from 14 residues. The V gene's germline CDR1 is LNHDA and CDR2 SQIVND (reference sequence). Written as DNA, the CDR3 is TGTGCCAGTAGTGGGACAGGAGTCTTCTATGGCTACACCTTC. It encodes CASSGTGVFYGYTF.

The V call is TRBV7-2, the J call TRBJ2-2, with 8 bases fitting TRBD1. Germline assignment: CDR1 SGHTA and CDR2 FQGNSA. V shed 2 bases, J shed 6 bases, and the junction held 11 bases outside the gene matches. The CDR3 loop spans 17 amino acids. The CDR3 here is CASSLPPYRGTAGELFF. DNA of the CDR3: TGTGCCAGCAGCTTACCCCCGTACAGGGGGACTGCCGGGGAGCTGTTTTTT.

This clonotype came up many times. This chain links TRBV5-1 with TRBJ2-3; TRBD1 matches at 7 bases. This CDR3 has 15 amino acids. Germline V CDR1 and CDR2: SGHRS, YFSETQ. J was trimmed by 4 bases and V by 1 base; bases with no gene match: 6. This CDR3 is CASSLPQGVADTQYF. CDR3 bases: TGCGCCAGCAGCTTGCCTCAGGGGGTGGCAGATACGCAGTATTTT. The variable domain in full, completed from reference TRBV5-1 and TRBJ2-3, reads KAGVTQTPRYLIKTRGQQVTLSCSPISGHRSVSWYQQTPGQGLQFLFEYFSETQRNKGNFPGRFSGRQFSNSRSEMNVSTLELGDSALYLCASSLPQGVADTQYFGPGTRLTVL.

The chain is built from TRBV9 and TRBJ1-2, with a tentative D call TRBD1 (6 bases). The V gene lost 1 base and the J gene lost 2 bases, with 12 bases spanning the gap. From germline, CDR1 is SGDLS and CDR2 YYNGEE. The CDR3 is made up of 15 amino acids. CDR3 bases: TGTGCCAGCAGCGTAAACAGGGAGGAGAACTATGGCTACACCTTC. Protein product: CASSVNREENYGYTF.

Many counts were recorded for this clonotype. The chain uses TRBV20-1 and TRBJ2-1; D possibly corresponds to TRBD1 (5 bases). Trimming shortened V by 2 bases and J by 8 bases, and 16 bases separated the two germline ends. The germline V gene has CDR1 DFQATT and CDR2 SNEGSKA (reference sequence). The CDR3 loop spans 14 amino acids. CDR3: CSARREQVSDEQFF. The CDR3 DNA sequence: TGCAGTGCTAGACGCGAACAGGTCTCCGATGAGCAGTTCTTC.

In its sample, this clonotype was seen a few times. The rearrangement links TRBV5-1 to TRBJ2-5, with 8 nucleotides matching TRBD1. This CDR3 spans 14 amino acids. Germline V gene sequence: CDR1 SGHRS, CDR2 YFSETQ. V gave up 3 bases and J gave up 5 bases; unmatched junction bases: 6. The CDR3 DNA follows: TGCGCCAGCAGCTCCCAGGGGGCAGCGGAGACCCAGTACTTC. It yields the protein CASSSQGAAETQYF.

The chain is built from TRBV20-1 and TRBJ2-3; 9 bases align to TRBD2. This CDR3 has 14 amino acids. With 6 bases clipped from V and 2 bases from J, the junction kept 6 bases outside the gene matches. Per germline, CDR1 DFQATT and CDR2 SNEGSKA (reference sequence). The CDR3 DNA sequence: TGCAGTGCAATAGCGGGAGCAGTCACAGATACGCAGTATTTT. Its protein product is CSAIAGAVTDTQYF.